Following are 2 T cell receptor beta chains from one sample sequenced in a study of blood T cells in healthy people across ages (dated by TCRdb to 2015 to 2017). The method was 5' RACE. TCRdb names Illumina HiSeq 2500 as the instrument used. A second PCR of about 7 to 12 cycles was run with a J-beta primer mix and a sample-barcoded 5' primer. TCRdb handled the public reads itself, with Q25 trimming in fastp and clone calling in MiXCR, and kept productive beta chains. Every entry covers one CDR3 protein and lists the most common genes and DNA from its rows. The sample table lists roughly 1.4 million distinct CDR3 sequences, around 55% of them with a count of one. 5.5% to 8% of the sample lies in the top ten. Sequenced sample: blood. The receptors derive from a man aged 18-30 years in good health.

The rearrangement joins TRBV10-3 to TRBJ2-7; the match to TRBD2 covers 10 bases. This CDR3 is 16 amino acids long. The junction had 9 bases not matched to a gene; V was cut back by 3 bases and J by 4 bases. Germline V gene lookup returns CDR1 ENHRY and CDR2 SYGVKD. CDR3 residues: CAISDKAGGHFYEQYF. The CDR3 DNA reads TGTGCCATCAGTGACAAAGCGGGGGGGCATTTTTACGAGCAGTACTTC.

This clonotype was observed once. V usage is TRBV3-1 and J usage is TRBJ2-5; a weak D match, TRBD1 (6 bases). The assigned J gene may be wrong: the sequence end matches TRBJ2-7 better. This CDR3 has 14 amino acids. Germline CDR1 and CDR2: LGHDT and YNNKEL (reference sequence). DNA of the CDR3: TGTGCCAGCAGCCCGGCGACAGGAAACTACGAGCAGTACTTC. It yields the protein CASSPATGNYEQYF.